The present T cell receptor beta chain was sequenced within a study of immune reconstitution after stem cell transplant in scleroderma. Relative to its sample, this clonotype is medium-sized. Per the germline V gene, CDR1 is MNHEY and CDR2 is SVGAGI. The CDR3 is 14 amino acids. The junction had 7 bases not matched to a gene; V was cut back by 9 bases and J by 3 bases. TCRdb re-called the RT-PCR reads with MiXCR, one entry per CDR3 protein. The sample includes just over 3,500 distinct CDR3 sequences, under 7.5% of them seen just once. This clonotype was sampled from a female donor with systemic sclerosis. Sampling was performed before or after autologous hematopoietic stem cell transplantation (not recorded which). The rearrangement uses TRBV6-5 and TRBJ1-2, with TRBD1 identical over 10 bases. CDR3 coding DNA: TGTGCCAGTCTCCGGGACAGGGGCCACTATGGCTACACCTTC. Translation: CASLRDRGHYGYTF.